The next 2 T cell receptor beta chains were all read from a single sample in a study of blood T cell repertoires in COVID-19. TCRdb's copy holds only in-frame clones and misses some; the assay was immunoSEQ multiplex PCR. The sample gives more than 150,000 clones, around 84% of which show up once; roughly an eighth is in the top ten. The source material was peripheral blood. Receptors originate from a man aged 30 to 45 with active or convalescent COVID-19.

This rearrangement joins TRBV27 to TRBJ1-6, with D maybe TRBD1 (5 bases). The CDR3 extends over 13 amino acids. Trimming left V 3 bases short and J 10 bases short, with 10 bases between. CDR1 is MNHEY, CDR2 SMNVEV, per germline (reference sequence). The CDR3 sequence: CASSFQGKSPLHF. CDR3 coding DNA: TGTGCCAGCAGTTTCCAGGGAAAATCACCCCTCCACTTT.

The V and J genes are TRBV6-1 and TRBJ2-2; D is perhaps TRBD1 (5 bases). The CDR3 sequence is 15 residues long. The ends were cut back, 0 bases at V and 5 bases at J, with 10 bases in the middle. Germline values: CDR1 MNHNS, CDR2 SASEGT. CDR3 region: CASSEALAGTGELFF. CDR3 bases: TGTGCCAGCAGTGAAGCGCTGGCAGGGACCGGGGAGCTGTTTTTT.